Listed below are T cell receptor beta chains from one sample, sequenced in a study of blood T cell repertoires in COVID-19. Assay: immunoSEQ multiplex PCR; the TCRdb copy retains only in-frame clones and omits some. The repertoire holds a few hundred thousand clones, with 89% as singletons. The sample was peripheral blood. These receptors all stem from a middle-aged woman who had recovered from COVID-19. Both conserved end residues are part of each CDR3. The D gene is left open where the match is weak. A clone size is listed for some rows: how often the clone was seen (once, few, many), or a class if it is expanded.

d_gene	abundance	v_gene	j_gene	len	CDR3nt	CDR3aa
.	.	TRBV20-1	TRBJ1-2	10	TGCAGTGCTTTTGACGGGGGCTACACCTTC	CSAFDGGYTF
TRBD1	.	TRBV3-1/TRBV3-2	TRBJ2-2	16	TGTGCCAGCAGCCCATGGGACAGGGGGAACACCGGGGAGCTGTTTTTT	CASSPWDRGNTGELFF
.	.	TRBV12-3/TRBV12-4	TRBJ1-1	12	TGTGCCAGTCGGGAAGTTGGCACTGAAGCTTTCTTT	CASREVGTEAFF
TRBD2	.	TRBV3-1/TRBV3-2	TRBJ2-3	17	TGTGCCAGCAGCCAAGCTTTAGCGGGAGGGGGCACAGATACGCAGTATTTT	CASSQALAGGGTDTQYF
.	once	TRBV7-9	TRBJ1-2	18	TGTGCCAGCAGCTCGAACCGCGCCCCAGGGTTATTGAACTATGGCTACACCTTC	CASSSNRAPGLLNYGYTF
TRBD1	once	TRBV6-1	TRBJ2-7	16	TGTGCCAGCAGTGCCTACGGGACAGGGGGAGGGCACGAGCAGTACTTC	CASSAYGTGGGHEQYF
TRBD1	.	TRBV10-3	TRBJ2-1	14	TGTGCCATCAGTGAGTGGGGACAGAACAATGAGCAGTTCTTC	CAISEWGQNNEQFF
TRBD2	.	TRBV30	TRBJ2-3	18	TGTGCCTGGAGTGGGGGCTGGACTAGCGGGAGGAGCACAGATACGCAGTATTTT	CAWSGGWTSGRSTDTQYF
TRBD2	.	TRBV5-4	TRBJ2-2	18	TGTGCCAGCAGCTTGGGGGGGCTAGCGGGAGGCCCTACCGGGGAGCTGTTTTTT	CASSLGGLAGGPTGELFF
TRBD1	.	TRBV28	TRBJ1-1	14	TGTGCCAGCAGTTCAGGACAGGGTGTCACTGAAGCTTTCTTT	CASSSGQGVTEAFF
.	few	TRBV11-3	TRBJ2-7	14	TGTGCCAGCAGCTCACCCAAGGGGCCCTACGAGCAGTACTTC	CASSSPKGPYEQYF
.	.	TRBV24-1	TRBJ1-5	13	TGTGCCACCAGTGATTTGCCGGATCAGCCCCAGCATTTT	CATSDLPDQPQHF
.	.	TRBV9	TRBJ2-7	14	TGTGCCAGCTCAGGGGGGACAGAAGGTTACGAGCAGTACTTC	CASSGGTEGYEQYF
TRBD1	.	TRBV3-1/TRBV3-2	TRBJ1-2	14	TGTGCCAGCAGCCAAGGACAGGGGACGTGGGGCTACACCTTC	CASSQGQGTWGYTF
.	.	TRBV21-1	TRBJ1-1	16	TGTGCCAGCAGCAAAGCTGAGGAGGAGTTGAACACTGAAGCTTTCTTT	CASSKAEEELNTEAFF
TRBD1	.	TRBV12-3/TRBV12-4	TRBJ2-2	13	TGTGCCAGCAGCCCTAGGGACAGGGAGGAGCTGTTTTTT	CASSPRDREELFF
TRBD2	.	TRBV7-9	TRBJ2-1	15	TGTGCCAGCAGCTTAGCGGGCGGGAGGTGGAATGAGCAGTTCTTC	CASSLAGGRWNEQFF
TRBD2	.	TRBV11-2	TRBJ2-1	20	TGTGCCAGCAGCTTAGACCTCGGGACTAGCGGGAGCAAAAGCTACAATGAGCAGTTCTTC	CASSLDLGTSGSKSYNEQFF
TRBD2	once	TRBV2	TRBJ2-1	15	TGTGCCAGCAGTAGGGAGGGGCTTGGGTACAATGAGCAGTTCTTC	CASSREGLGYNEQFF
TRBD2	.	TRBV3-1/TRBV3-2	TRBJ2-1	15	TGTGCCAGCAGCGACATGGCACTAGCGGGGATAGAGCAGTTCTTC	CASSDMALAGIEQFF
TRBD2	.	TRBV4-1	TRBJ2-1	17	TGCGCCAGCAGCCAGGGTATTAGCGGGAGGGCCCTAGATGAGCAGTTCTTC	CASSQGISGRALDEQFF
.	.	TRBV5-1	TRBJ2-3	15	TGCGCCAGCCGGAGAGGCCAGGGTAGTTCGGATACGCAGTATTTT	CASRRGQGSSDTQYF
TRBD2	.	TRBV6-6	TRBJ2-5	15	TGTGCCAGCAGTTTACTAGCGGGAGGGCCTGAGACCCAGTACTTC	CASSLLAGGPETQYF
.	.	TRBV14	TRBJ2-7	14	TGTGCCAGCAGCCCACTTCACGGTGAGTACGAGCAGTACTTC	CASSPLHGEYEQYF
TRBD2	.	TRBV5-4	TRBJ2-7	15	TGTGCCAGCAGCTTGGGCGGCGGGGGTACCTACGAGCAGTACTTC	CASSLGGGGTYEQYF
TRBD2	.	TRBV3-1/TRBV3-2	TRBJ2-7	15	TGTGCCAGCAGCCAAGACTTTAGCGGGAGGTACGAGCAGTACTTC	CASSQDFSGRYEQYF
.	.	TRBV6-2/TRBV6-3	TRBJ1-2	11	TGTGCCAGCAGTCTAAACTATGGCTACACCTTC	CASSLNYGYTF
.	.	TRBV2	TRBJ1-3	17	TGTGCCAGCGAACGTGGGAGGGGGGCTCTCGGTGGAAACACCATATATTTT	CASERGRGALGGNTIYF
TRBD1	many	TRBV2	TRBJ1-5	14	TGTGCCAGCAGTCCCGGGACAGGGAGACAGCCCCAGCATTTT	CASSPGTGRQPQHF
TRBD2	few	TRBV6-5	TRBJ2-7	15	TGTGCCAGCACCATAGGGACTAGCCAGATGTACGAGCAGTACTTC	CASTIGTSQMYEQYF
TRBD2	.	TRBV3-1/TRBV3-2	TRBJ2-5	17	TGTGCCAGCAGCCGCCAGCGGGAGAGGTTCGCTGGGGAGACCCAGTACTTC	CASSRQRERFAGETQYF
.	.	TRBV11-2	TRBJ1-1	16	TGTGCCAGCAGCTTAGAGTGGGGCAGATCGAACACTGAAGCTTTCTTT	CASSLEWGRSNTEAFF
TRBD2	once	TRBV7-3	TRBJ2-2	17	TGTGCCAGCAGCTTAACGGGGGTAGCGGGAGGAGCCGGGGAGCTGTTTTTT	CASSLTGVAGGAGELFF
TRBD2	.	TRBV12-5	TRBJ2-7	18	TGTGCTAGTGGTTTGGTCCTTAAACTAGCGGGAGAATCCTACGAGCAGTACTTC	CASGLVLKLAGESYEQYF
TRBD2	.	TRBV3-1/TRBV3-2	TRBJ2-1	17	TGTGCCAGCAGCCCCGGGACTAGCGGGAGGGCCCCCGATGAGCAGTTCTTC	CASSPGTSGRAPDEQFF
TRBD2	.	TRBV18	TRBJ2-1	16	TGTGCCAGCTCACCATTCGCGGGAGGGTACAGCAATGAGCAGTTCTTC	CASSPFAGGYSNEQFF
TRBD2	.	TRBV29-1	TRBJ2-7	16	TGCAGCGTTGCGGGGTCGGGACTAGCGGGAACCCACGAGCAGTACTTC	CSVAGSGLAGTHEQYF
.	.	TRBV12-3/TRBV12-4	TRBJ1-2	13	TGTGCCAGCAGTTTGGGAGGGGTGGATGGCTACACCTTC	CASSLGGVDGYTF
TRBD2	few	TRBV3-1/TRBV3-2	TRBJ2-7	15	TGTGCCAGCAGCTCCGGACTAGCGGGCCCCTACGAGCAGTACTTC	CASSSGLAGPYEQYF
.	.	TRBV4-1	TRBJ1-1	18	TGCGCCAGCAGCCATATGCTTGTACATTCTCAGGTTGGCACTGAAGCTTTCTTT	CASSHMLVHSQVGTEAFF
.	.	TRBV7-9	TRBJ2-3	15	TGTGCCAGCAGCCCGATAGCGCTTTTGGGAGATACGCAGTATTTT	CASSPIALLGDTQYF
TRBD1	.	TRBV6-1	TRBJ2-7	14	TGTGCCAGCAGTACTGGGACAGGGGGGCTCGAGCAGTACTTC	CASSTGTGGLEQYF
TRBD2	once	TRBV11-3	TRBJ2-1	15	TGTGCCAGCAGCTTTTCAACCAGCGGGAGCGATGAGCAGTTCTTC	CASSFSTSGSDEQFF
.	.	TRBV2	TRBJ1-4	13	TGTGCCAGCAGGATTGAAACAAATGAAAAACTGTTTTTT	CASRIETNEKLFF
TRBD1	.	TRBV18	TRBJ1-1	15	TGTGCCAGCTCAGGGACAGACGTTATGAACACTGAAGCTTTCTTT	CASSGTDVMNTEAFF
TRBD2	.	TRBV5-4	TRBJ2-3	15	TGTGCCAGCAGTCTAGCGGGAACTAGCACAGATACGCAGTATTTT	CASSLAGTSTDTQYF
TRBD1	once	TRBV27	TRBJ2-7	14	TGTGCCAGCAGGCCTGGACAGGGGTCCTACGAGCAGTACTTC	CASRPGQGSYEQYF
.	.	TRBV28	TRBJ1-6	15	TGTGCCAGCACCACCCCCGGGGGGCATAATTCACCCCTCCACTTT	CASTTPGGHNSPLHF
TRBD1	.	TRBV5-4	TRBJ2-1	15	TGTGCCAGCAGCCTGAAAGGGGGCGCTTTCAATGAGCAGTTCTTC	CASSLKGGAFNEQFF
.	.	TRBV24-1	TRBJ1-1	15	TGTGCCACCAGTGATGGTGGAGGGTATGGCACTGAAGCTTTCTTT	CATSDGGGYGTEAFF
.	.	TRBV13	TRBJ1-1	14	TGTGCCAGCAGCAACAGGGTGGGGATCCCTGAAGCTTTCTTT	CASSNRVGIPEAFF
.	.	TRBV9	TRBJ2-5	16	TGTGCCAGCAGCCCCAGAATTCAGGGTCTCGGGGAGACCCAGTACTTC	CASSPRIQGLGETQYF
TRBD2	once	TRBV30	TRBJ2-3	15	TGTGCCTGGAGTGGAACTAGCGACAACACAGATACGCAGTATTTT	CAWSGTSDNTDTQYF
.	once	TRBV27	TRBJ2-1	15	TGTGCCAGCAGTTTCGGCGGGACCTCCTACAATGAGCAGTTCTTC	CASSFGGTSYNEQFF
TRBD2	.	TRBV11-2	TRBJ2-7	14	TGTGCCAGCAGCACGGAACGGGAGGGCCACGAGCAGTACTTC	CASSTEREGHEQYF
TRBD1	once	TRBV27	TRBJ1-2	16	TGTGCCAGCAGTTTTGTTGACAGGGGTGATAACTATGGCTACACCTTC	CASSFVDRGDNYGYTF
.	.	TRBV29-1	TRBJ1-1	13	TGCAGCGTCGTACCCCCACAGAACACTGAAGCTTTCTTT	CSVVPPQNTEAFF